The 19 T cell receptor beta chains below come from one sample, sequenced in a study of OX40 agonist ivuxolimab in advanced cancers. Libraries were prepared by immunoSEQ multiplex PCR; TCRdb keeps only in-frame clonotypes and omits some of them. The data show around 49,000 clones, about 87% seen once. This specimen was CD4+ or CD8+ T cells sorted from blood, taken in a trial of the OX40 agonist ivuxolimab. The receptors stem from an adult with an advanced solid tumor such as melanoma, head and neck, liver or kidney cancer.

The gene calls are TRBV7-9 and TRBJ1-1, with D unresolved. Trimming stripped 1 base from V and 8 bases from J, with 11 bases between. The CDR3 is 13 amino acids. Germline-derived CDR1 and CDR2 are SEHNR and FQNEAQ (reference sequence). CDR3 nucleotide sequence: TGTGCCAGCAGCTTAGTGACCTCGCCCGAAGCTTTCTTT. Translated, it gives CASSLVTSPEAFF. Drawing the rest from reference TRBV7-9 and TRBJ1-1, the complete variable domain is DTGVSQNPRHKITKRGQNVTFRCDPISEHNRLYWYRQTLGQGPEFLTYFQNEAQLEKSRLLSDRFSAERPKGSFSTLEIQRTEQGDSAMYLCASSLVTSPEAFFGQGTRLTVV.

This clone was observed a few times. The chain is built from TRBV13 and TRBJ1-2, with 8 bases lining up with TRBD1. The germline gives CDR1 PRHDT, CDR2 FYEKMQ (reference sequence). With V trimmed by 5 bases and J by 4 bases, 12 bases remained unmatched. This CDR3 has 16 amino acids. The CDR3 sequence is CASSLNRGSMSYGYTF. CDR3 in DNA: TGTGCCAGCAGCCTAAACAGGGGGTCAATGAGCTATGGCTACACCTTC.

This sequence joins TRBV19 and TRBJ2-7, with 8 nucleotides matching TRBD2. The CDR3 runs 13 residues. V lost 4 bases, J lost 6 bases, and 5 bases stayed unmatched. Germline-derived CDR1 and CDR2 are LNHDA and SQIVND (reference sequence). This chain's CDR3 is CASSTVTSGEQYF. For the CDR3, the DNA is TGTGCCAGTAGTACCGTCACTAGCGGCGAGCAGTACTTC.

This CDR3 reads CASSSGLAGRTDTQYF. As DNA, the CDR3 is TGTGCCAGCAGTTCGGGACTGGCGGGGCGAACAGATACGCAGTATTTT. The gene calls are TRBV7-6 and TRBJ2-3; D possibly corresponds to TRBD2 (6 bases). The ends were cut back, 6 bases at V and 3 bases at J, with 19 bases in the middle. Germline assignment: CDR1 SGHVS and CDR2 FNYEAQ. The CDR3 loop spans 16 amino acids.

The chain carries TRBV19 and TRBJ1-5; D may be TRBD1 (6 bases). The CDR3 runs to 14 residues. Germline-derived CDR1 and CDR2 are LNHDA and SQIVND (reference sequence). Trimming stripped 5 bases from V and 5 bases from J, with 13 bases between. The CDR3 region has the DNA TGTGCCAGTAGTTCGGCGGCAGGGGATCAGCCCCAGCATTTT. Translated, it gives CASSSAAGDQPQHF.

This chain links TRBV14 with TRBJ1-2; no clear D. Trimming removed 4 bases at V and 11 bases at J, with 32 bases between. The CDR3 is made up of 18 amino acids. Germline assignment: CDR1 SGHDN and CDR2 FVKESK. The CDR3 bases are TGTGCCAGCAGCCGAGAGAGCCTAACTGGTGGAACTTTTGTTGGGTACACCTTC. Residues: CASSRESLTGGTFVGYTF.

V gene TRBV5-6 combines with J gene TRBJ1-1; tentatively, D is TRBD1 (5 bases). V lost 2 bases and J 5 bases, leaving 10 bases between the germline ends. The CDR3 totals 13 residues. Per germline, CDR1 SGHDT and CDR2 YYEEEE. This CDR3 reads CASSFSDRTEAFF. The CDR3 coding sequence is TGTGCCAGCAGCTTTTCCGACAGAACTGAAGCTTTCTTT. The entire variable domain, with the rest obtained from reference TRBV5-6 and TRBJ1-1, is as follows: DAGVTQSPTHLIKTRGQQVTLRCSPKSGHDTVSWYQQALGQGPQFIFQYYEEEERQRGNFPDRFSGHQFPNYSSELNVNALLLGDSALYLCASSFSDRTEAFFGQGTRLTVV.

The CDR3 protein is CASSLTGGFQEQYF. CDR3 in DNA: TGTGCCAGCAGCTTAACGGGGGGATTTCAGGAGCAGTACTTC. The chain recombines TRBV7-9 with TRBJ2-7; 7 nucleotides agree with TRBD2. CDR3 length: 14 amino acids. The germline V gene encodes CDR1 SEHNR and CDR2 FQNEAQ (reference sequence). Trimming took 2 bases from V and 7 from J; bases not matched to a gene: 8.

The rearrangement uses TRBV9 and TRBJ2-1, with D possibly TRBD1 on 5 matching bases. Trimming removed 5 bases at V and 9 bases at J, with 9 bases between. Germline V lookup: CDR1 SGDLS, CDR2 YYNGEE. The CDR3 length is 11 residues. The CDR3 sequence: CASSFQGEQFF. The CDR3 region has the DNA TGTGCCAGCAGTTTTCAGGGTGAGCAGTTCTTC.

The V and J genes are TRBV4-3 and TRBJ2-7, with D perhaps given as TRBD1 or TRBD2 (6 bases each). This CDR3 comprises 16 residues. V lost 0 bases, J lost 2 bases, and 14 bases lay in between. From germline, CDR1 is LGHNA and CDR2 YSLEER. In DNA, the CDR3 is TGCGCCAGCAGCCAAGATTCTTCCGGGGGCCCCTACGAGCAGTACTTC. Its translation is CASSQDSSGGPYEQYF.

The CDR3 bases are TGTGCCAGCAGTCCGTACCGCCCAAGCACAGATACGCAGTATTTT. Encoded protein: CASSPYRPSTDTQYF. The chain couples TRBV9 to TRBJ2-3, with D unclear. Germline loops: CDR1 SGDLS, CDR2 YYNGEE. The CDR3 contains 15 residues. V dropped 5 bases and J dropped 0 bases, with 13 bases sitting between them.

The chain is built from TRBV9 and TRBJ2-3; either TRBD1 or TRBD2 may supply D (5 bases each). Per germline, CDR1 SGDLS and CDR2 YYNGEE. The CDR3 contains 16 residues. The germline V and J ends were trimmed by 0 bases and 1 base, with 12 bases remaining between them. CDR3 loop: CASSVGGALGTDTQYF. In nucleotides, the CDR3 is TGTGCCAGCAGCGTAGGAGGGGCGTTGGGCACAGATACGCAGTATTTT.

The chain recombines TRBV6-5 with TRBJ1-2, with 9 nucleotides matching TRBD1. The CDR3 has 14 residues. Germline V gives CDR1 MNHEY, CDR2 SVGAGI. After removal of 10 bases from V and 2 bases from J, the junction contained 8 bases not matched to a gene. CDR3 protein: CAILQGALNYGYTF. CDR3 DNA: TGTGCCATCTTACAGGGGGCACTCAACTATGGCTACACCTTC.

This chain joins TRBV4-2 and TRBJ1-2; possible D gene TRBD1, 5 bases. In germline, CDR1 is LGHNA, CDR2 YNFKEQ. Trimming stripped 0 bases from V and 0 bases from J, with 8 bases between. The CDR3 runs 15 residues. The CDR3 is CASSQDRASNYGYTF. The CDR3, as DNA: TGTGCCAGCAGCCAAGACAGGGCTTCTAACTATGGCTACACCTTC.

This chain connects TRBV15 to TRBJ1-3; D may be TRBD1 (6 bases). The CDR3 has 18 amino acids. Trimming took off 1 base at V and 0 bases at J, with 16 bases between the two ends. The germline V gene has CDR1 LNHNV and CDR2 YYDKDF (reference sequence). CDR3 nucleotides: TGTGCCACCAGCAGAGGAGAGACAGGAGGCAACTCTGGAAACACCATATATTTT. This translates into CATSRGETGGNSGNTIYF.

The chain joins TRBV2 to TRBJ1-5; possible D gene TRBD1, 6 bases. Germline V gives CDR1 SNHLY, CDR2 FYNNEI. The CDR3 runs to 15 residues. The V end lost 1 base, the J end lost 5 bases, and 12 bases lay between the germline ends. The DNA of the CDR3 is TGTGCCAGCAGTGAAGAAGGGGGGGCCTATCAGCCCCAGCATTTT. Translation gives CASSEEGGAYQPQHF.

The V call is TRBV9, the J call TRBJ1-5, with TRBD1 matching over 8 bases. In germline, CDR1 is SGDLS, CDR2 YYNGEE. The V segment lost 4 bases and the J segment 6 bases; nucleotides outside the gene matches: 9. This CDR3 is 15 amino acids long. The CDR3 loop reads CASSSSTGEGQPQHF. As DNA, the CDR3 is TGTGCCAGCAGCTCCTCGACAGGGGAGGGTCAGCCCCAGCATTTT. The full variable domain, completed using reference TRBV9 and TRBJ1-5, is DSGVTQTPKHLITATGQRVTLRCSPRSGDLSVYWYQQSLDQGLQFLIQYYNGEERAKGNILERFSAQQFPDLHSELNLSSLELGDSALYFCASSSSTGEGQPQHFGDGTRLSIL.

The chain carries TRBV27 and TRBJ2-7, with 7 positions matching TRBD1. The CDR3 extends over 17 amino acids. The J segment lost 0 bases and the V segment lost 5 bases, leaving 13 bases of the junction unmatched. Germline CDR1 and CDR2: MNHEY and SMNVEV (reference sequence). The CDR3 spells CASSKKGQATISYEQYF. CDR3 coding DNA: TGTGCCAGCAGTAAAAAAGGACAGGCCACCATCTCCTACGAGCAGTACTTC.

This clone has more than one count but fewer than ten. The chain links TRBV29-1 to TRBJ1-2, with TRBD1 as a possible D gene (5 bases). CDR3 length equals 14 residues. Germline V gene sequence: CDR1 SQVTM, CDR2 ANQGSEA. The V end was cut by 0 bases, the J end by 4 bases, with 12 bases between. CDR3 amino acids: CSVEDGKGLYGYTF. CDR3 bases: TGCAGCGTTGAAGATGGGAAGGGGCTCTATGGCTACACCTTC.